This entry describes one T cell receptor (beta chain). Its antigen is not yet known. No base quality values were provided; no much bigger clone lies one nucleotide off. Via the germline V gene, CDR1 is SNHLY and CDR2 FYNNEI. The CDR3 measures 14 amino acids from cysteine to phenylalanine. Only CDR3 DNA is held: 42 bases, read in frame from base 1. Between the V and J ends, shortened by 3 bases and 3 bases respectively, the junction contains 11 bases. The data are from a study of OX40 agonist ivuxolimab in advanced cancers. Context from the whole study: Ivuxolimab was a fully human IgG2 agonistic monoclonal antibody targeting the costimulatory receptor OX40 (CD134). Intravenous ivuxolimab was administered to patients every 2 weeks at six dose levels: 0.01, 0.1, 0.3, 1.5, 3 and 10 mg/kg. Among the 50 to 55 dose-escalation patients, about 20 had hepatocellular carcinoma, about 15 melanoma, 9 renal cell carcinoma and 9 head and neck cancer. A male proportion of roughly 80% and a mean age of approximately 60 years, ranging from about 20 to 85, were recorded for the dose-escalation cohort. Prior anti-PD-1, anti-PD-L1 or anti-CTLA-4 therapy was permitted, and about two fifths of dose-escalation patients had received checkpoint inhibitors. Partial responses were achieved by three dose-escalation patients, of whom one had hepatocellular carcinoma and two had cutaneous melanoma. Peripheral TCRbeta sequencing was intended to test whether TCR sequence diversity was altered and clonal T-cell expansion was caused by ivuxolimab. The monotherapy dose-escalation portion (N of about 57 patients) of the phase I ivuxolimab trial is reported in the paper. Study-level results and caveats: After ivuxolimab, CD8+ T cells had more expanded clones than CD4+ T cells on average. In the 0.1-3.0 mg/kg groups, partial responders were among the patients with the lowest normalized peripheral clonal expansion, particularly in CD8+ T cells. The antigen specificity of the clonally expanded peripheral T cells was not determined. Low levels of normalized T-cell clonal expansion were also seen in some nonresponding patients. Clonal expansion of both CD4+ and CD8+ blood T cells was observed from baseline to week 6 at doses 0.1 to 3.0 mg/kg.

Genomic DNA was extracted from sorted cells for sequencing of the TCRbeta CDR3 region. The immunoSEQ Assay was used for sequencing of TCRbeta CDR3 regions. TCRdb holds this immuneACCESS table with in-frame rearrangements only. Some clones are missing; in checked studies, unresolved V genes explain under half, and the rest has no known cause. Within this sample are 20,000 to 25,000 clones, with approximately 72% of them counted one time only. In total, the top ten clones hold over 20% of the sample. Patients with autoimmune disease history or receiving systemic immunosuppression were excluded from the trial. Peripheral blood for TCR sequencing was drawn from every dose cohort at baseline, at cycle 4 day 1 and at cycle 7 day 1. Samples were obtained from an open-label, multicenter, first-in-human phase I dose-escalation trial of ivuxolimab. Adults with locally advanced or metastatic head and neck squamous cell, hepatocellular, melanoma or renal cell carcinoma were enrolled in the trial. Before TCR sequencing, CD4+ and CD8+ T cells were separately sorted from peripheral blood.

This specimen was CD4+ or CD8+ T cells sorted from blood, taken in a trial of the OX40 agonist ivuxolimab. The receptor was isolated from an adult with an advanced solid tumor such as melanoma, head and neck, liver or kidney cancer. The rearranged chain carries TRBV2 and TRBJ2-5, with the D gene uncertain. The sequenced DNA: TGTGCCAGCAGTGAGGATCATGGGGAAGAGACCCAGTACTTC. Its coded protein is CASSEDHGEETQYF.